One and the same sample provided the 14 T cell receptor beta chains below, sequenced in a study of T-cell reconstitution after alpha-beta-depleted transplantation in children. Unique molecular identifiers were built into the TCRbeta library. TCRdb redid the calling of the PCR reads with MiXCR, one entry per CDR3 protein. The table shows roughly 300,000 distinct CDR3 sequences, with over 9% occurring only once. The source was PBMCs from the stem cell graft donor, collected from the stem cell graft. These receptors originate from a human donor who donated a stem cell graft to a child with acute lymphoblastic leukemia.

CDR3 sequence reads: CASSFSGQGVENEQFF. The CDR3 region has the DNA TGTGCCAGCAGTTTCTCCGGACAGGGTGTTGAAAATGAGCAGTTCTTC. The chain combines TRBV27 with TRBJ2-1; TRBD1 agrees at 8 bases. The CDR3 covers 16 residues. Germline V gene data show CDR1 as MNHEY and CDR2 as SMNVEV (reference sequence). V lost 3 bases to trimming and J lost 7 bases; unmatched junction nucleotides: 11.

This clonotype was detected a few times. The V call is TRBV7-2, the J call TRBJ2-5, with D possibly being TRBD1 (6 bases). Looked up from germline, CDR1 is SGHTA and CDR2 is FQGNSA. V was shortened by 2 bases and J by 3 bases, with 16 bases between the two germline ends. CDR3 length: 16 amino acids. As DNA, the CDR3 is TGTGCCAGCAGCTTATTCCCCAGGGGAAGGAAAGAGACCCAGTACTTC. Amino acids: CASSLFPRGRKETQYF.

This clonotype was seen repeatedly, ten times or more. The chain has TRBV10-3 and TRBJ2-5; 7 bases align to TRBD1. This CDR3 region has 16 residues. After removal of 5 bases from V and 2 bases from J, the junction contained 11 bases not matched to a gene. CDR1 and CDR2 (germline): ENHRY, SYGVKD. Here the CDR3 reads CAISQTGFQLQETQYF. The CDR3 DNA reads as TGTGCCATCAGTCAGACAGGGTTCCAGTTACAAGAGACCCAGTACTTC.

V usage is TRBV19 and J usage is TRBJ2-1; 16 nucleotides line up with TRBD2. The CDR3 extends over 20 amino acids. J lost 8 bases, V lost 5 bases, and 18 bases had no gene match. Germline V lookup: CDR1 LNHDA, CDR2 SQIVND (reference sequence). The CDR3 nucleotides are TGTGCCAGTAGTGCGAGGGGATCACCGGGACTAGCGGGAGGGCTCGATGAGCAGTTCTTC. Translating gives CASSARGSPGLAGGLDEQFF.

This clonotype was counted a few times. The chain links TRBV6-1 to TRBJ2-3; a possible D gene is TRBD2 (5 bases). V gave up 3 bases and J gave up 2 bases, with 12 bases separating them. The CDR3 is made up of 15 amino acids. Per germline, CDR1 MNHNS and CDR2 SASEGT. The CDR3 sequence: CASSDTWGDTDTQYF. The CDR3 DNA sequence: TGTGCCAGCAGTGATACGTGGGGAGACACAGATACGCAGTATTTT.

This chain links TRBV5-1 with TRBJ2-7; 11 bases map to TRBD2. The V segment lost 4 bases and the J segment 3 bases; nucleotides outside the gene matches: 6. The CDR3 length is 15 residues. The germline gives CDR1 SGHRS, CDR2 YFSETQ. Written as DNA, the CDR3 is TGCGCCAGCAGCCCCGGGACTAGCGGAGACTACGAGCAGTACTTC. This sequence encodes CASSPGTSGDYEQYF.

This clonotype was seen more than once but under ten times. The chain carries TRBV9 and TRBJ2-5; D assignment may be TRBD1 or TRBD2 (5 bases each). V was shortened by 4 bases and J by 2 bases, with 15 bases between the two germline ends. This CDR3 has 15 residues. The germline V gene has CDR1 SGDLS and CDR2 YYNGEE. As DNA, the CDR3 is TGTGCCAGCAGCCCGACGGGACGCTGGCAAGAGACCCAGTACTTC. It specifies CASSPTGRWQETQYF.

This clonotype was recorded many times. The chain carries TRBV5-1 and TRBJ2-7; TRBD2 aligns across 11 bases. This CDR3 has 14 amino acids. V dropped 3 bases and J dropped 3; count of bases not matched to a gene: 2. From germline, CDR1 is SGHRS and CDR2 YFSETQ. The CDR3 DNA follows: TGCGCCAGCAGCTCCGGGACTAGCGGCTACGAGCAGTACTTC. It specifies CASSSGTSGYEQYF.

In this sample, this clonotype turned up a few times. The genes are TRBV5-1 and TRBJ2-1; 7 positions agree with TRBD2. The CDR3 extends over 14 amino acids. The V and J ends lost 0 bases and 7 bases, in that order; junction bases with no gene match: 4. The germline V gene has CDR1 SGHRS and CDR2 YFSETQ. CDR3 loop: CASSLDGGGNEQFF. The CDR3 coding sequence is TGCGCCAGCAGCTTGGATGGGGGGGGGAATGAGCAGTTCTTC. Filled out from reference TRBV5-1 and TRBJ2-1, the complete variable domain reads KAGVTQTPRYLIKTRGQQVTLSCSPISGHRSVSWYQQTPGQGLQFLFEYFSETQRNKGNFPGRFSGRQFSNSRSEMNVSTLELGDSALYLCASSLDGGGNEQFFGPGTRLTVL.

This clonotype was found a few times. This chain links TRBV2 with TRBJ1-5, with TRBD1 as a possible D gene (6 bases). The V end lost 0 bases, the J end lost 3 bases, and 12 bases lay between the germline ends. CDR3 length: 16 residues. Germline V gene lookup returns CDR1 SNHLY and CDR2 FYNNEI. CDR3 in DNA: TGTGCCAGCAGTGAAGCATGGACAGAGACCAATCAGCCCCAGCATTTT. Translated, it gives CASSEAWTETNQPQHF.

The chain links TRBV11-2 to TRBJ2-3; 7 bases fit TRBD1. The CDR3 contains 15 residues. The V gene end was trimmed by 3 bases and the J gene end by 6 bases; junction bases not matched to a gene: 9. The V gene's germline CDR1 is SGHAT and CDR2 FQNNGV. CDR3 bases: TGTGCCAGCAGCTTCTCCCGGACAGGCGGGGATACGCAGTATTTT. Amino acid sequence: CASSFSRTGGDTQYF.

This clonotype was counted ten times or more. CDR3 in DNA: TGTGCCAGCAGCCCGCAGATGAACACTGAAGCTTTCTTT. This gives the protein CASSPQMNTEAFF. The chain couples TRBV7-8 to TRBJ1-1, with D hard to call. CDR3 length equals 13 residues. Trimming stripped 5 bases from V and 0 bases from J, with 7 bases between. The V gene's germline CDR1 is SGHVS and CDR2 FQNEAQ.

V usage is TRBV20-1 and J usage is TRBJ2-1, with 8 bases that match TRBD1. CDR3 length: 15 amino acids. Germline V gene sequence: CDR1 DFQATT, CDR2 SNEGSKA (reference sequence). V dropped 4 bases and J dropped 2; count of bases not matched to a gene: 7. CDR3 amino acids: CSAIGGQGPYNEQFF. The CDR3 DNA reads as TGCAGTGCTATAGGCGGACAGGGCCCCTACAATGAGCAGTTCTTC.

The rearrangement links TRBV7-2 to TRBJ1-5; 9 nucleotides align to TRBD1. From germline, CDR1 is SGHTA and CDR2 FQGNSA. This CDR3 contains 16 residues. The J segment lost 6 bases and the V segment lost 3 bases, leaving 9 bases of the junction unmatched. CDR3: CASSLGTGSLGQPQHF. Written as DNA, the CDR3 is TGTGCCAGCAGCTTGGGGACAGGGTCTTTAGGTCAGCCCCAGCATTTT.